This T cell receptor (beta chain) was captured by sequencing in a study of post-analysis software for immune sequencing data. Study-wide context: In terms of disease course, relapsing-remitting, secondary progressive and progressive-relapsing multiple sclerosis were included.

Incorporated into the TCR beta cDNA libraries were unique molecular identifiers, which served to reduce PCR and sequencing biases. From roughly 1 to 10 million T cells, 450,000 to 550,000 cDNA molecules were obtained. TCRdb passed the PCR reads through MiXCR, listing each CDR3 protein once. The profile covers approximately 690,000 distinct CDR3 sequences, with around 60% appearing a single time and approximately 11% taken by the ten largest. Germline CDR1 and CDR2: SGHRS and YFSETQ. V was pared by 4 bases and J by 8 bases, with 18 bases between. The CDR3 consists of 14 residues. Broader study findings: Clustering by F measure revealed strong co-clustering among samples prepared together in one batch. When compared against controls, multiple sclerosis patients showed significantly lower normalized Chao1 diversity. With TRBV5-6, TRBV5-1 and TRBV20-1 included, several TRBV segments were more frequent in patients than in controls.

As regards this clonotype: Its antigen is still unknown.

The sample taken for sequencing was blood. The source of this sequence is a girl aged 2 to 9 with multiple sclerosis. The chain recombines TRBV5-1 with TRBJ1-2; TRBD1 might be the D (6 bases). The CDR3 DNA sequence: TGCGCCAGCAGCCGGGCAGGGGACCGGGACGGCTACACCTTC. Translated: CASSRAGDRDGYTF.